This T cell receptor (beta chain) came from a study of blood T cell repertoires in COVID-19. The germline V gene encodes CDR1 SGHDT and CDR2 YYEEEE. The CDR3 is 16 residues long. V lost 1 base, J lost 0 bases, and 10 bases lay in between. The Seattle site enrolled patients during active infection and followed them longitudinally. The assay was immunoSEQ multiplex PCR, and TCRdb's table has in-frame clones only and misses some. The sample has some 220,000 clones; approximately 78% are singletons. The sequencing input was peripheral blood. The TCR originated in a woman aged 70 to 79 with COVID-19, enrolled during active disease. The genes are TRBV5-6 and TRBJ1-4; D not certain. The CDR3 DNA is TGTGCCAGCAGCTTGCGAGGGATTGCAACTAATGAAAAACTGTTTTTT. Translation gives CASSLRGIATNEKLFF.